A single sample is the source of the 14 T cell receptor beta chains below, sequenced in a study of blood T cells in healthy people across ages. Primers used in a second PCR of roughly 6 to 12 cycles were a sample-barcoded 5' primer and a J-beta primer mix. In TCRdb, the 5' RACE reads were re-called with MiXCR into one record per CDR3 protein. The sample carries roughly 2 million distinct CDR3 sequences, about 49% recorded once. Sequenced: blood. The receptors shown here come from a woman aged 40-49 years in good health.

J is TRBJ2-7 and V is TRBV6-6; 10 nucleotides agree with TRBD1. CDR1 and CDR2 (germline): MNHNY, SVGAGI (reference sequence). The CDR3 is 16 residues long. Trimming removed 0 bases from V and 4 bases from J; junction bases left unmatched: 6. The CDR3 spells CASSYSRTGGPYEQYF. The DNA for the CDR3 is TGTGCCAGCAGTTACTCGCGGACAGGGGGTCCTTACGAGCAGTACTTC.

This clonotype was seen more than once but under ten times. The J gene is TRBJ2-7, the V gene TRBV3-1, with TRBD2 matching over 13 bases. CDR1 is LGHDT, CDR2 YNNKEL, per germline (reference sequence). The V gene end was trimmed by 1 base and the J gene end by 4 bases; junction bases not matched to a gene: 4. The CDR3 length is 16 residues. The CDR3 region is CASSQAGTSGVYEQYF. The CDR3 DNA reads TGTGCCAGCAGCCAAGCGGGGACTAGCGGGGTATACGAGCAGTACTTC.

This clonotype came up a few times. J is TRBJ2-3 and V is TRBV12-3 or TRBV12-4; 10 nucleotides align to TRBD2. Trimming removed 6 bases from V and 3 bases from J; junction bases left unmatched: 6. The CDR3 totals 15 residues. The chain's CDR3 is CASRELAGATDTQYF. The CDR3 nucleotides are TGTGCCAGCAGGGAGCTAGCGGGGGCAACAGATACGCAGTATTTT.

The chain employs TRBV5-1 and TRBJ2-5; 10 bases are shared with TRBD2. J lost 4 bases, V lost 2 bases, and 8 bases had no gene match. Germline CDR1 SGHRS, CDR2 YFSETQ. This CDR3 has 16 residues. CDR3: CASSFGRPSGGETQYF. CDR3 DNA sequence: TGCGCCAGCAGCTTCGGCAGGCCTAGCGGGGGAGAGACCCAGTACTTC.

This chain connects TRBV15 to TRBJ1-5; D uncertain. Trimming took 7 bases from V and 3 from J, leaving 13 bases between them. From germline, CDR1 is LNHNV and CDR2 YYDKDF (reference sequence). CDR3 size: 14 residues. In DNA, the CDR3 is TGTGCCACCACGAGGGCCCGACTCAATCAGCCCCAGCATTTT. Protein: CATTRARLNQPQHF. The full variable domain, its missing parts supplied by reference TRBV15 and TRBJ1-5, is DAMVIQNPRYQVTQFGKPVTLSCSQTLNHNVMYWYQQKSSQAPKLLFHYYDKDFNNEADTPDNFQSRRPNTSFCFLDIRSPGLGDTAMYLCATTRARLNQPQHFGDGTRLSIL.

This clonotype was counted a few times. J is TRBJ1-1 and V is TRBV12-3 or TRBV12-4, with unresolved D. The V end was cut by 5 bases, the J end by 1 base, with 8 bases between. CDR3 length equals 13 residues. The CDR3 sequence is CASSAQANTEAFF. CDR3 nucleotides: TGTGCCAGCAGTGCCCAGGCGAACACTGAAGCTTTCTTT.

In nucleotides, the CDR3 is TGCAGCGTTGAAGGTCCGGGACGGATATATGAAGCTTTCTTT. Its translation: CSVEGPGRIYEAFF. The chain joins TRBV29-1 to TRBJ1-1, with D perhaps matching TRBD1 (5 bases). The CDR3 is 14 amino acids. Trimming shortened V by 1 base and J by 7 bases, and 16 bases separated the two germline ends. Germline values: CDR1 SQVTM, CDR2 ANQGSEA.

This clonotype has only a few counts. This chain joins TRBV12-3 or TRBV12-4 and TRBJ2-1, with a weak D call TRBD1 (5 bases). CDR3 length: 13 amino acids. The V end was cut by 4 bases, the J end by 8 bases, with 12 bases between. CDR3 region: CASSSQVLDEQFF. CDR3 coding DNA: TGTGCCAGCAGTTCACAGGTTTTGGATGAGCAGTTCTTC.

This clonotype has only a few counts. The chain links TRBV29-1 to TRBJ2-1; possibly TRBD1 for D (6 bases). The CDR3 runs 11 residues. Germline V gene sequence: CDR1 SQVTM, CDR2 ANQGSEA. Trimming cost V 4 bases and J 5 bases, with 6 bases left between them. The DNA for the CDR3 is TGCAGCGTTGGGGACAACAATGAGCAGTTCTTC. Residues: CSVGDNNEQFF.

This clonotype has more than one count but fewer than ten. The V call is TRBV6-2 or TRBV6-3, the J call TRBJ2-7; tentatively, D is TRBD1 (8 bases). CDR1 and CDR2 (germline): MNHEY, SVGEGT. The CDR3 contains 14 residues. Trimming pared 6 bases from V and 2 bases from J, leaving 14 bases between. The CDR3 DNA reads TGTGCCAGCAGACCACAGGGGGGGACCTACGAGCAGTACTTC. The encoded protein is CASRPQGGTYEQYF.

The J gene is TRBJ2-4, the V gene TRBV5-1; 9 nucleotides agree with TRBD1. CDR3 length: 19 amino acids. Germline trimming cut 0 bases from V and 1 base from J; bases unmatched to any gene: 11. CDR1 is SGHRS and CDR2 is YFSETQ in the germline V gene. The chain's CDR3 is CASSLEYGQGLLAKNIQYF. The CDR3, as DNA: TGCGCCAGCAGCTTGGAATACGGACAGGGGTTGTTGGCCAAAAACATTCAGTACTTC.

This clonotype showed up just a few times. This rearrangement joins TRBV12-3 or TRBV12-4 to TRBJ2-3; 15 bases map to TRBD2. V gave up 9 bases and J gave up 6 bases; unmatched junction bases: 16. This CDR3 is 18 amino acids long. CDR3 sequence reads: CASTSGRTSGGAGDTQYF. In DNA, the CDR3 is TGTGCCAGTACTTCAGGCCGGACTAGCGGGGGGGCTGGTGATACGCAGTATTTT.

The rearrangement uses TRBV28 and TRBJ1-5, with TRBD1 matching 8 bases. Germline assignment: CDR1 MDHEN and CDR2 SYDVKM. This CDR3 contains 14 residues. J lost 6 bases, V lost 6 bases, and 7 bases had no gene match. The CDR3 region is CASSPTQGVQPQHF. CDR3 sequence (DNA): TGTGCCAGCAGCCCAACACAGGGGGTTCAGCCCCAGCATTTT.

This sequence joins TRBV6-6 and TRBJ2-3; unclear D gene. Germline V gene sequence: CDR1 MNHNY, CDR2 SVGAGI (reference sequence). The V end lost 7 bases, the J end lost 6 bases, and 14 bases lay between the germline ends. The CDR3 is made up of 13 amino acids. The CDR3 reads CASTDSDGDTQYF. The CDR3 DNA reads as TGTGCCAGCACCGATTCGGACGGGGATACGCAGTATTTT.